This note documents a single T cell receptor (beta chain) sequence. The antigen remains undetermined. Researchers reported that TCR beta cDNA libraries carried unique molecular identifiers. TCRdb independently ran MiXCR on the PCR reads; one entry per CDR3 protein. The table records roughly 870,000 distinct CDR3 sequences, roughly half of them present only once. The source of the sample is a study of post-analysis software for immune sequencing data. There are 13 residues in the CDR3. Trimming left V 5 bases short and J 5 bases short, with 11 bases between. Germline V gives CDR1 LNHNV, CDR2 YYDKDF (reference sequence). Study-level findings and limits: Patients had higher frequencies than controls of about five TRBV segments, including TRBV5-6, TRBV5-1 and TRBV20-1.

The sample consisted of blood. The chain carries TRBV15 and TRBJ2-3; D possibly uses TRBD1 or TRBD2 (5 bases each). The clonotype was recovered from a girl aged 5 to 17 with multiple sclerosis. The CDR3 DNA sequence: TGTGCCACCAGCCGGATGGGGGTAGATACGCAGTATTTT. It codes for CATSRMGVDTQYF.